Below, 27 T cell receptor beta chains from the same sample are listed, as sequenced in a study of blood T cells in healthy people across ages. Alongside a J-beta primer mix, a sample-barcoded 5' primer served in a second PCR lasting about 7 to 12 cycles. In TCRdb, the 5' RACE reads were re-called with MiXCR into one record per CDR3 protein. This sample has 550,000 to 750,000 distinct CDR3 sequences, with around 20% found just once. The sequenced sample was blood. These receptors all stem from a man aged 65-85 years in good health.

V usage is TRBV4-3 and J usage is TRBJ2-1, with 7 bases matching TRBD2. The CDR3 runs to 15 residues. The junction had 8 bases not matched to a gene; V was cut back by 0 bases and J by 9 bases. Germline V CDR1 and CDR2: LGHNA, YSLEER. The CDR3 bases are TGCGCCAGCAGCCAAGATGAAGGGAGGGCCGGTGAGCAGTTCTTC. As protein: CASSQDEGRAGEQFF.

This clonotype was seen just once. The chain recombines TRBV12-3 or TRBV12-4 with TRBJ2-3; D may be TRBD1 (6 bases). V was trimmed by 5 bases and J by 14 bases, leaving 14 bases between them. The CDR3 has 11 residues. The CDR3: CASSNRAIPYF. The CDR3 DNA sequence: TGTGCCAGCAGTAACAGGGCGATTCCGTATTTT.

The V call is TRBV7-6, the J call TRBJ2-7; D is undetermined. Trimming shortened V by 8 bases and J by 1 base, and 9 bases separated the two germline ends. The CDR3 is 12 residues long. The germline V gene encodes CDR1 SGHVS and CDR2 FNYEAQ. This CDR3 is CASASSSYEQYF. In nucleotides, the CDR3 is TGTGCCAGCGCTTCCTCATCCTACGAGCAGTACTTC.

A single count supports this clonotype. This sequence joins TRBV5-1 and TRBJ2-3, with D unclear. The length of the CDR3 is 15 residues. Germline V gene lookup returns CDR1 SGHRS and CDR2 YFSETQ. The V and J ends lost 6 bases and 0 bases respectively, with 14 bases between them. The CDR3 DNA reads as TGCGCCAGCACCAACAACCTGATTAGCACAGATACGCAGTATTTT. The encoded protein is CASTNNLISTDTQYF.

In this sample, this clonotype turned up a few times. For the CDR3, the DNA is TGCAGTGCCGGCGGCGGGACAGATACGCAGTATTTT. Protein product: CSAGGGTDTQYF. This sequence joins TRBV20-1 and TRBJ2-3, with a tentative D call TRBD2 (5 bases). Germline V gene lookup returns CDR1 DFQATT and CDR2 SNEGSKA (reference sequence). V lost 6 bases, J lost 3 bases, and 10 bases lay in between. The CDR3 extends over 12 amino acids.

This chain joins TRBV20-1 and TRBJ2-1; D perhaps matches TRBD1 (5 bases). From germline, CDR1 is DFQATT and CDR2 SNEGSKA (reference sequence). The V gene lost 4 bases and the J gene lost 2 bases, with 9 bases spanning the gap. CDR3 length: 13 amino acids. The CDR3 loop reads CSANSRAYNEQFF. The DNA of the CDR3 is TGCAGTGCTAATAGCAGGGCCTACAATGAGCAGTTCTTC.

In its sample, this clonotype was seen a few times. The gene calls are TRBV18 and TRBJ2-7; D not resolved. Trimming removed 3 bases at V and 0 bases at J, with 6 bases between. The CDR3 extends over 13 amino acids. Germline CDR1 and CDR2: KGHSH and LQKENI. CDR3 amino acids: CASSPFSSYEQYF. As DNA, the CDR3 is TGTGCCAGCTCACCCTTTAGCTCCTACGAGCAGTACTTC.

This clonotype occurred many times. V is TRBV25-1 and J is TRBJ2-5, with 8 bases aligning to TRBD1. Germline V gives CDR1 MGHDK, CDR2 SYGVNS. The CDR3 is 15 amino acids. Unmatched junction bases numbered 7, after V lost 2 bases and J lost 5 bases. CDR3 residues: CASSERRGRKETQYF. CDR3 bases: TGTGCCAGCAGTGAACGCAGGGGGCGAAAGGAGACCCAGTACTTC.

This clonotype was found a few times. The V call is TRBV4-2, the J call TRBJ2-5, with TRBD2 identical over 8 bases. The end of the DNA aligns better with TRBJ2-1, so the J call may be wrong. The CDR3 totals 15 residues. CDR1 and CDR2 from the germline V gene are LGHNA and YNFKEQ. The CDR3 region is CASSQDRREDHEQFF. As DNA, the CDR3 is TGTGCCAGCAGCCAAGATAGGCGGGAGGATCATGAGCAGTTCTTC.

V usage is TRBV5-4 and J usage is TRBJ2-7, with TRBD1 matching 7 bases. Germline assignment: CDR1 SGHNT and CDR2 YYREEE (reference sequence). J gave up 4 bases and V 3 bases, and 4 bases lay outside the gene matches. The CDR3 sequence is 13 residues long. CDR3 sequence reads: CASSSGTEYEQYF. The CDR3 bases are TGTGCCAGCAGCTCCGGGACAGAATACGAGCAGTACTTC. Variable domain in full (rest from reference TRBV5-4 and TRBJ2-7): ETGVTQSPTHLIKTRGQQVTLRCSSQSGHNTVSWYQQALGQGPQFIFQYYREEENGRGNFPPRFSGLQFPNYSSELNVNALELDDSALYLCASSSGTEYEQYFGPGTRLTVT.

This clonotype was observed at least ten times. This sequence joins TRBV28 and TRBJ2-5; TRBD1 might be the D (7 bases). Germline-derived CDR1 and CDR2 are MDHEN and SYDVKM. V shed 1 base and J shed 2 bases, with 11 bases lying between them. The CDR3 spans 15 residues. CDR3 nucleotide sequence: TGTGCCAGCAGTTTATCAGGGGGGTTGCAAGAGACCCAGTACTTC. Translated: CASSLSGGLQETQYF.

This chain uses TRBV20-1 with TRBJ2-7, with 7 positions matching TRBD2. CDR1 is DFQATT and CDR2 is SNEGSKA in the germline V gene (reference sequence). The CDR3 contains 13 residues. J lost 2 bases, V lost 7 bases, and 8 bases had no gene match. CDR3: CSGRPSGTYEQYF. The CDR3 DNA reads TGCAGTGGGAGGCCTAGCGGCACCTACGAGCAGTACTTC.

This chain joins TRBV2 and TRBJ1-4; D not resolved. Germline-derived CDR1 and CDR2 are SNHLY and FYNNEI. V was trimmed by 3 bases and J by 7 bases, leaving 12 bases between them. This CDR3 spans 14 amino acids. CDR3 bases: TGTGCCAGCAGTGAGCGGACTACCGGTGAAAAACTGTTTTTT. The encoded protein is CASSERTTGEKLFF. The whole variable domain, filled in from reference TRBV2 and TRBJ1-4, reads EPEVTQTPSHQVTQMGQEVILRCVPISNHLYFYWYRQILGQKVEFLVSFYNNEISEKSEIFDDQFSVERPDGSNFTLKIRSTKLEDSAMYFCASSERTTGEKLFFGSGTQLSVL.

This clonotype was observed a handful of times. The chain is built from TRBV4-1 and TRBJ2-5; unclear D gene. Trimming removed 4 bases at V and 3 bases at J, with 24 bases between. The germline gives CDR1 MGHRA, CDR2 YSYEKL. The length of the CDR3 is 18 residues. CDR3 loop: CASSLNPRTRRQEETQYF. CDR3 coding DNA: TGCGCCAGCAGCCTCAATCCCCGCACGAGACGGCAAGAAGAGACCCAGTACTTC.

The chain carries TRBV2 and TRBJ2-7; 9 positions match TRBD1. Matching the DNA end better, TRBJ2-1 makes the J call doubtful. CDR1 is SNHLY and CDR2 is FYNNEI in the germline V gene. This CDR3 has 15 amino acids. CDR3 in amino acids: CASSQMGQGRNEQFF. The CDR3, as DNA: TGTGCCAGCAGTCAGATGGGACAGGGAAGGAATGAGCAGTTCTTC.

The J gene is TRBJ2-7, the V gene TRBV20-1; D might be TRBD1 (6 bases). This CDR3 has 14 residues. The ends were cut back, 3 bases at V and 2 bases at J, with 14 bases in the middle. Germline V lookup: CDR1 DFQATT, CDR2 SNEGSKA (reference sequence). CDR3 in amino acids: CSASPRTAPYEQYF. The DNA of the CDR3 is TGCAGTGCTAGCCCAAGGACAGCACCCTACGAGCAGTACTTC.

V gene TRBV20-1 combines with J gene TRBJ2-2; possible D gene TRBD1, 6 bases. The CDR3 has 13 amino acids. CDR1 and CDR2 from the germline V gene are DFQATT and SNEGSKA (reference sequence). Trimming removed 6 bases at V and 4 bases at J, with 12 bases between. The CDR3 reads CSATQGFTGELFF. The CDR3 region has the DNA TGCAGTGCCACACAGGGCTTCACCGGGGAGCTGTTTTTT.

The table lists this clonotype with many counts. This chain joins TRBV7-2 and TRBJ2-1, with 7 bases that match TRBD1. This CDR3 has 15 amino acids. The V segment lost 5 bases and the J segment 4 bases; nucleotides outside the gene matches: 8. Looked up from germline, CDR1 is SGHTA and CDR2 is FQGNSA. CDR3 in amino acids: CASSPRGGRYNEQFF. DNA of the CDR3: TGTGCCAGCAGCCCGAGAGGGGGCCGTTACAATGAGCAGTTCTTC.

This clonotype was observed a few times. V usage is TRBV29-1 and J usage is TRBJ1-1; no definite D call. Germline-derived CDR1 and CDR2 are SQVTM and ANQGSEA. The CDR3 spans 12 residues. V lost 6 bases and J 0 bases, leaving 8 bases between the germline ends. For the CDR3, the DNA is TGCAGCGTGGGAACGGTGAACACTGAAGCTTTCTTT. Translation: CSVGTVNTEAFF.

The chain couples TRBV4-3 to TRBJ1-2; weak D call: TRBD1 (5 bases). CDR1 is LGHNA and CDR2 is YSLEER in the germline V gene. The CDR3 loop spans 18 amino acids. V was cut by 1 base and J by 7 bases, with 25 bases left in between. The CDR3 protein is CASSQAHQQVGGGFGYTF. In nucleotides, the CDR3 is TGCGCCAGCAGCCAAGCCCACCAACAGGTGGGTGGGGGATTTGGCTACACCTTC.

The DNA for the CDR3 is TGTGCCACCAGTGATTATGCCAGTCGAGAGACCCAGTACTTC. Protein: CATSDYASRETQYF. The rearrangement uses TRBV24-1 and TRBJ2-5; D unresolved. CDR1 and CDR2 from the germline V gene are KGHDR and SFDVKD. The V end lost 2 bases, the J end lost 4 bases, and 10 bases lay between the germline ends. The CDR3 spans 14 residues.

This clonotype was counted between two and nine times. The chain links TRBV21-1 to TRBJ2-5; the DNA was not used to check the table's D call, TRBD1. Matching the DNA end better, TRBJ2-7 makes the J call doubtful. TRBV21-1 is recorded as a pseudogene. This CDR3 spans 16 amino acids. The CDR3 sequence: CASSKARDRPTYEQYF. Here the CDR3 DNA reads TGTGCCAGCAGCAAAGCCCGGGACAGACCGACCTACGAGCAGTACTTC.

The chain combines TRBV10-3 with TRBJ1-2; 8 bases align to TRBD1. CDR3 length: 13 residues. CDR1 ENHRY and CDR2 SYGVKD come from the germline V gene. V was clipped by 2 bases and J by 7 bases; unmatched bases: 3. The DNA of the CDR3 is TGTGCCATCAGTGAGCAACAGGGGGGTGGCTACACCTTC. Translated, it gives CAISEQQGGGYTF.

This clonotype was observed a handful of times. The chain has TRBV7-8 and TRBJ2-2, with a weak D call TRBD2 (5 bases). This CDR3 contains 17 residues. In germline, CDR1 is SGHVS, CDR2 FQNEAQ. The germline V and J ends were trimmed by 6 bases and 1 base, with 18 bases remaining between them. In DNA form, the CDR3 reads TGTGCCAGCAGTAAGACCCAGGTAGCGATGAACACCGGGGAGCTGTTTTTT. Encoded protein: CASSKTQVAMNTGELFF.

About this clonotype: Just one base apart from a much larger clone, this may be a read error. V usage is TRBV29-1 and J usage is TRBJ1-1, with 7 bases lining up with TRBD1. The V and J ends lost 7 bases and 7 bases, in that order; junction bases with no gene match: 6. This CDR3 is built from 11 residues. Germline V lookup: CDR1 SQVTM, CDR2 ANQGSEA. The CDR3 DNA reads TGCAGCGCGGCGGACAGGTATGAAGCTTTCTTT. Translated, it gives CSAADRYEAFF.

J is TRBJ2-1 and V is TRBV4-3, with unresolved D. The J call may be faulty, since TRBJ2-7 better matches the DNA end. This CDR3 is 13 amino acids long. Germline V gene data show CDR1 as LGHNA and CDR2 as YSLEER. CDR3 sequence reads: CASSQVQAYEQYF. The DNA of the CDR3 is TGCGCCAGCAGCCAAGTGCAGGCCTACGAGCAGTACTTC.

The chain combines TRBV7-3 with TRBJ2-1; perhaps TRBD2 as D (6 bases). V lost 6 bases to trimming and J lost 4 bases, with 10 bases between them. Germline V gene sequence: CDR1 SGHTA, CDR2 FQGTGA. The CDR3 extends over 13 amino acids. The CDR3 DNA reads TGTGCCAGCAGGAGCGGGCCTTACAATGAGCAGTTCTTC. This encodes CASRSGPYNEQFF.